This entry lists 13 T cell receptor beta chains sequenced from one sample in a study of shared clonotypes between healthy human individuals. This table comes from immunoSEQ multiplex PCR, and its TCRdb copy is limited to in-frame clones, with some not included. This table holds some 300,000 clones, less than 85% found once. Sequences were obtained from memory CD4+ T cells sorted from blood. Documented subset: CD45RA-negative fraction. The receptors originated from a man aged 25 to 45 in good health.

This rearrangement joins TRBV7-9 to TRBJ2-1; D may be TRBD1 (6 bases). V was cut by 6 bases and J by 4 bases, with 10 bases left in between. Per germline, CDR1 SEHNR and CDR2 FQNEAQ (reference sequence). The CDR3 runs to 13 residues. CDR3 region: CASSIGGYNEQFF. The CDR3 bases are TGTGCCAGCAGTATAGGGGGTTACAATGAGCAGTTCTTC.

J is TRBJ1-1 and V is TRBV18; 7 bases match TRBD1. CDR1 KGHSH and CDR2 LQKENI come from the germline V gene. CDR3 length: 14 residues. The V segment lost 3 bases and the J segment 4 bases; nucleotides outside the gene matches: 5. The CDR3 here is CASSPDRAGTEAFF. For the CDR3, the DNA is TGTGCCAGCTCACCCGACAGGGCAGGCACTGAAGCTTTCTTT.

DNA of the CDR3: TGTGCCAGCTCACCACCGCTAGCGGTTGGCGGGTCACTATACACAGATACGCAGTATTTT. Its translation: CASSPPLAVGGSLYTDTQYF. The chain carries TRBV18 and TRBJ2-3; 7 nucleotides agree with TRBD2. CDR1 is KGHSH and CDR2 is LQKENI in the germline V gene. V shed 0 bases, J shed 2 bases, and the junction held 17 bases outside the gene matches. The CDR3 spans 20 residues.

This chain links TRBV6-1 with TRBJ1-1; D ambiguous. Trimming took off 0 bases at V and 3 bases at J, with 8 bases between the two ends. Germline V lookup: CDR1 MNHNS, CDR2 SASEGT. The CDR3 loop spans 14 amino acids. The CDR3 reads CASSEAVTYTEAFF. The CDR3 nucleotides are TGTGCCAGCAGTGAAGCGGTGACTTACACTGAAGCTTTCTTT.

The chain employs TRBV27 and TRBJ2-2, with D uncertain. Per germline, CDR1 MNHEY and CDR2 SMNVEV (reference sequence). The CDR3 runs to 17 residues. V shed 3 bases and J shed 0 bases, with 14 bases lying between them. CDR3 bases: TGTGCCAGCAGTTTTGAGTTTCGGGTCTCGAACACCGGGGAGCTGTTTTTT. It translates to CASSFEFRVSNTGELFF.

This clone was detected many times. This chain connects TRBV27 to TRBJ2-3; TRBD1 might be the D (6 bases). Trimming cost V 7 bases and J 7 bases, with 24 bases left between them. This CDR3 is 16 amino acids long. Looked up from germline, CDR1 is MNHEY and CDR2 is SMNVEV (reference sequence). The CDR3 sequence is CASIPNRQVLSHTQYF. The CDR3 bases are TGTGCCAGCATTCCAAATAGACAGGTCCTCTCCCATACGCAGTATTTT.

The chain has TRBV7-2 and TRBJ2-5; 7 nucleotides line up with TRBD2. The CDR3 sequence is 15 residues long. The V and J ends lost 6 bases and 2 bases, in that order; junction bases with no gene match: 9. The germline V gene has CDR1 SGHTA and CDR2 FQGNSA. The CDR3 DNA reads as TGTGCCAGCAGAAGACCGGGGACTACGCAAGAGACCCAGTACTTC. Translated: CASRRPGTTQETQYF.

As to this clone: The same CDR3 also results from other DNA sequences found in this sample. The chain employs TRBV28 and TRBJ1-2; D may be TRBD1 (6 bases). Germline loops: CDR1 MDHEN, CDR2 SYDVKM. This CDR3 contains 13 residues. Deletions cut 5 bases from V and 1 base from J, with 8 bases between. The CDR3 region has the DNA TGTGCCAGCAGTCTGGACAGTAACTATGGCTACACCTTC. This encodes CASSLDSNYGYTF.

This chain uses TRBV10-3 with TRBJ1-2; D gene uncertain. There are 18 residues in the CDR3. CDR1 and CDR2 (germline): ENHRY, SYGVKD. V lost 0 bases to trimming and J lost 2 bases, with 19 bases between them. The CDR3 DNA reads TGTGCCATCAGTGAGTCGCGGGGTGAGGCCACTTTAAACTATGGCTACACCTTC. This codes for CAISESRGEATLNYGYTF.

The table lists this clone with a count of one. CDR3 amino acids: CASRLVWSGKCEQFF. The CDR3 region has the DNA TGTGCAAGTCGCTTAGTTTGGAGCGGGAAATGCGAGCAGTTCTTC. V gene TRBV12-2 combines with J gene TRBJ2-1; the D call of TRBD2 is as the table states it, not checked on the DNA. TRBV12-2 corresponds to a pseudogene. The CDR3 extends over 15 amino acids.

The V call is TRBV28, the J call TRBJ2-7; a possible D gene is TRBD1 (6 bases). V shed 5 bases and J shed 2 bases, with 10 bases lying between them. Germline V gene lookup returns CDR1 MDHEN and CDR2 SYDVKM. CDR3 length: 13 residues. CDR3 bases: TGTGCCAGCAGTACGGGACATCCCTACGAGCAGTACTTC. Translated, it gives CASSTGHPYEQYF. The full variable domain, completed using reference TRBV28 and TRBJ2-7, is DVKVTQSSRYLVKRTGEKVFLECVQDMDHENMFWYRQDPGLGLRLIYFSYDVKMKEKGDIPEGYSVSREKKERFSLILESASTNQTSMYLCASSTGHPYEQYFGPGTRLTVT.

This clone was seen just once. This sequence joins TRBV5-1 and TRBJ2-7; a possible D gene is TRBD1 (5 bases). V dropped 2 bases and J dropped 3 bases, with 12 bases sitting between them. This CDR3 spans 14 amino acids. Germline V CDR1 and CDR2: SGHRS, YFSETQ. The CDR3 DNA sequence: TGCGCCAGCAGCTTACAGGCAACTAACTACGAGCAGTACTTC. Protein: CASSLQATNYEQYF. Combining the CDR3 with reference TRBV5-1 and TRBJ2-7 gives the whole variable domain KAGVTQTPRYLIKTRGQQVTLSCSPISGHRSVSWYQQTPGQGLQFLFEYFSETQRNKGNFPGRFSGRQFSNSRSEMNVSTLELGDSALYLCASSLQATNYEQYFGPGTRLTVT.

The CDR3 region is CASSYFGGMGEQYF. CDR3 nucleotides: TGTGCCAGCAGTTACTTCGGGGGGATGGGGGAGCAGTACTTC. The chain couples TRBV6-5 to TRBJ2-7; TRBD2 aligns across 7 bases. Germline CDR1 is MNHEY and CDR2 is SVGAGI. There are 14 residues in the CDR3. J lost 7 bases, V lost 1 base, and 7 bases had no gene match.